The clone carrying this T cell receptor beta chain was detected a few times. These data come from a study of T-cell memory formation after mild COVID-19. MiXCR, run by TCRdb on the 5' RACE reads, gives a single entry per CDR3 protein. The sample gives around 340,000 distinct CDR3 sequences, under 15% of which show up once; about a fifth is in the top ten. Germline loops: CDR1 MGHRA, CDR2 YSYEKL. CDR3 size: 13 residues. V shed 1 base and J shed 3 bases, with 4 bases lying between them. Sample: PBMCs or a T cell subset sorted from them (not recorded which). This receptor was identified in a man aged 18 to 30 who had mild COVID-19 (a few samples of this study predate the infection). Cell type and time point are not known. The chain carries TRBV4-1 and TRBJ1-5; no clear D. The CDR3 nucleotides read TGCGCCAGCAGCCAAGTGGACAATCAGCCCCAGCATTTT. It yields the protein CASSQVDNQPQHF.